Presented here are 30 T cell receptor beta chains from one specimen sequenced in a study of cytomegalovirus exposure and HLA in healthy donors. The primer mix had 60 Vbeta and 13 Jbeta primers. Method: immunoSEQ multiplex PCR; TCRdb's copy keeps in-frame clones and lacks some. Recorded for this sample: fewer than 60,000 clones. The specimen was PBMCs. The receptors stem from a woman in her twenties or thirties in good health and CMV-seropositive.

The chain uses TRBV5-4 and TRBJ1-1, with D unresolved. The CDR3 runs to 13 residues. The germline V and J ends were trimmed by 0 bases and 3 bases, with 6 bases remaining between them. In germline, CDR1 is SGHNT, CDR2 YYREEE (reference sequence). For the CDR3, the DNA is TGTGCCAGCAGCTTGGATAGTTACACTGAAGCTTTCTTT. It yields the protein CASSLDSYTEAFF.

The V gene is TRBV4-2, the J gene TRBJ1-3; no clear D gene. Germline assignment: CDR1 LGHNA and CDR2 YNFKEQ. The CDR3 is 16 amino acids. Trimming stripped 0 bases from V and 0 bases from J, with 9 bases between. The DNA of the CDR3 is TGTGCCAGCAGCCAAGATTTTACGCGCTCTGGAAACACCATATATTTT. Translating gives CASSQDFTRSGNTIYF.

The chain has TRBV11-3 and TRBJ1-1, with D tentatively TRBD1 (6 bases). Germline V gene lookup returns CDR1 SGHNT and CDR2 YENEEA. The CDR3 has 12 residues. The V end was cut by 3 bases, the J end by 5 bases, with 7 bases between. The CDR3 sequence: CASSFQGTEAFF. CDR3 coding DNA: TGTGCCAGCAGCTTTCAGGGGACTGAAGCTTTCTTT.

The chain has TRBV30 and TRBJ2-1, with TRBD2 matching 7 bases. Germline assignment: CDR1 GTSNPN and CDR2 SVGIG (reference sequence). The ends lost 6 bases at V and 6 bases at J; junction bases unmatched: 5. This CDR3 contains 12 residues. CDR3 in DNA: TGTGCCTGTACCTCTAGCGGCAATGAGCAGTTCTTC. It codes for CACTSSGNEQFF. The full variable domain, with the rest looked up from reference TRBV30 and TRBJ2-1, is SQTIHQWPATLVQPVGSPLSLECTVEGTSNPNLYWYRQAAGRGLQLLFYSVGIGQISSEVPQNLSASRPQDRQFILSSKKLLLSDSGFYLCACTSSGNEQFFGPGTRLTVL.

The chain uses TRBV5-4 and TRBJ2-7; 8 bases are shared with TRBD1. After removal of 3 bases from V and 3 bases from J, the junction contained 8 bases not matched to a gene. Looked up from germline, CDR1 is SGHNT and CDR2 is YYREEE (reference sequence). The CDR3 is 15 residues long. For the CDR3, the DNA is TGTGCCAGCAGCTCTACGGACAGGGCCGTCTACGAGCAGTACTTC. It specifies CASSSTDRAVYEQYF. Using reference TRBV5-4 and TRBJ2-7 for the parts outside the CDR3, the full variable domain is ETGVTQSPTHLIKTRGQQVTLRCSSQSGHNTVSWYQQALGQGPQFIFQYYREEENGRGNFPPRFSGLQFPNYSSELNVNALELDDSALYLCASSSTDRAVYEQYFGPGTRLTVT.

The rearrangement uses TRBV6-5 and TRBJ2-2; D is perhaps TRBD1 (6 bases). With 10 bases removed from V and 7 bases from J, the gap between germline ends came to 16 bases. This CDR3 is 13 amino acids long. The V gene's germline CDR1 is MNHEY and CDR2 SVGAGI. The CDR3 bases are TGTGCCACCACCAGGGGCGCAGGCGGGGAGCTGTTTTTT. Amino acids: CATTRGAGGELFF.

The chain joins TRBV5-6 to TRBJ1-1; D call uncertain. The germline CDR1 and CDR2 sequences are SGHDT and YYEEEE. Trimming pared 1 base from V and 3 bases from J, leaving 13 bases between. The CDR3 loop spans 15 amino acids. The CDR3 reads CASSLLPLADTEAFF. Written as DNA, the CDR3 is TGTGCCAGCAGCTTGTTGCCCCTGGCGGACACTGAAGCTTTCTTT.

CDR3 nucleotide sequence: TGTGCCAGCAGCCCCGACAGGGGGCGCAATTCACCCCTCCACTTT. Translating gives CASSPDRGRNSPLHF. The chain recombines TRBV5-6 with TRBJ1-6, with 10 bases that match TRBD1. CDR1 and CDR2 from the germline V gene are SGHDT and YYEEEE. V shed 4 bases, J shed 7 bases, and the junction held 5 bases outside the gene matches. CDR3 size: 15 residues.

The chain employs TRBV5-4 and TRBJ2-5; 8 bases map to TRBD2. Looked up from germline, CDR1 is SGHNT and CDR2 is YYREEE (reference sequence). V shed 7 bases, J shed 3 bases, and the junction held 5 bases outside the gene matches. The CDR3 length is 13 residues. The CDR3 bases are TGTGCCAGCGGGGGAGCGGGGGAAGAGACCCAGTACTTC. Its protein is CASGGAGEETQYF.

The chain combines TRBV19 with TRBJ1-1; weak D call: TRBD1 (5 bases). The V end was cut by 5 bases, the J end by 5 bases, with 12 bases between. Germline V gives CDR1 LNHDA, CDR2 SQIVND (reference sequence). The CDR3 has 13 amino acids. The CDR3 here is CASSFAGETEAFF. DNA for the CDR3: TGTGCCAGTAGTTTCGCGGGGGAGACTGAAGCTTTCTTT.

V is TRBV5-1 and J is TRBJ2-7; D might be TRBD2 (5 bases). The CDR3 is 13 amino acids. V lost 4 bases and J lost 3, with 11 bases in between. Germline assignment: CDR1 SGHRS and CDR2 YFSETQ. The CDR3 nucleotides are TGCGCCAGCAGCCCGGACTTTCTCTACGAGCAGTACTTC. Its translation: CASSPDFLYEQYF.

The rearrangement links TRBV6-6 to TRBJ1-1, with TRBD1 matching 7 bases. This CDR3 contains 16 residues. Germline V gene sequence: CDR1 MNHNY, CDR2 SVGAGI (reference sequence). The trim removed 2 bases at V and 1 base at J, leaving 7 bases unmatched. The DNA of the CDR3 is TGTGCCAGCAGTTACGAACAGGGGAGTTCGAACACTGAAGCTTTCTTT. This gives the protein CASSYEQGSSNTEAFF.

V and J are TRBV19 and TRBJ2-1; TRBD2 matches at 9 bases. This CDR3 comprises 16 residues. The ends lost 5 bases at V and 7 bases at J; junction bases unmatched: 12. Germline CDR1 is LNHDA and CDR2 is SQIVND (reference sequence). The CDR3 nucleotides are TGTGCCAGTAGTTCTTTTGTGGTAGCGGGAGCAAATGAGCAGTTCTTC. This encodes CASSSFVVAGANEQFF.

The rearrangement joins TRBV28 to TRBJ1-2; 8 nucleotides match TRBD1. In germline, CDR1 is MDHEN, CDR2 SYDVKM. CDR3 length: 14 residues. V gave up 7 bases and J gave up 5 bases; unmatched junction bases: 9. CDR3 region: CASNRGGLKYGYTF. The CDR3 DNA reads as TGTGCCAGCAACAGGGGGGGTTTGAAATATGGCTACACCTTC.

The rearrangement joins TRBV10-3 to TRBJ2-3, with 11 bases lining up with TRBD1. Losses at the gene ends were 6 bases for V and 5 bases for J; bases not matched to a gene: 7. CDR1 ENHRY and CDR2 SYGVKD come from the germline V gene. The CDR3 has 15 residues. The CDR3 sequence is CAIREGTGGGDTQYF. The CDR3 region has the DNA TGTGCCATCAGGGAAGGGACAGGGGGGGGAGATACGCAGTATTTT.

The chain has TRBV19 and TRBJ2-3, with no clear D. The CDR3 covers 12 residues. V lost 6 bases to trimming and J lost 6 bases, with 10 bases between them. From germline, CDR1 is LNHDA and CDR2 SQIVND (reference sequence). CDR3 residues: CASRLSGDTQYF. CDR3 nucleotides: TGTGCCAGTAGATTGTCCGGGGATACGCAGTATTTT.

This chain links TRBV19 with TRBJ2-2, with D maybe TRBD1 (7 bases). V was pared by 3 bases and J by 8 bases, with 13 bases between. Germline CDR1 is LNHDA and CDR2 is SQIVND (reference sequence). This CDR3 is built from 14 residues. The DNA of the CDR3 is TGTGCCAGTAGTATCAGGGGGGAAGGAGGGGAGCTGTTTTTT. This codes for CASSIRGEGGELFF.

This chain joins TRBV18 and TRBJ2-7, with 7 bases fitting TRBD2. Germline V gene data show CDR1 as KGHSH and CDR2 as LQKENI. V shed 3 bases, J shed 6 bases, and the junction held 11 bases outside the gene matches. This CDR3 is 15 amino acids long. The CDR3 DNA is TGTGCCAGCTCACCGGAGCCAGGGACTATCCCCGAGCAGTACTTC. Translated: CASSPEPGTIPEQYF.

This chain links TRBV6-6 with TRBJ2-3, with a weak D call TRBD1 (5 bases). CDR3 length: 15 residues. V lost 6 bases, J lost 0 bases, and 13 bases lay in between. CDR1 MNHNY and CDR2 SVGAGI come from the germline V gene (reference sequence). The CDR3 is CASRPDRSSTDTQYF. The CDR3 DNA is TGTGCCAGCAGGCCAGACAGATCTAGCACAGATACGCAGTATTTT.

The chain carries TRBV19 and TRBJ1-3; 7 bases fit TRBD1. With 4 bases clipped from V and 2 bases from J, the junction kept 2 bases outside the gene matches. Germline lookup yields CDR1 LNHDA and CDR2 SQIVND (reference sequence). The CDR3 length is 14 residues. The CDR3 loop is CASSTGGPGNTIYF. In DNA, the CDR3 is TGTGCCAGTAGTACAGGGGGACCTGGAAACACCATATATTTT.

The chain joins TRBV19 to TRBJ1-4, with D tentatively TRBD1 (6 bases). The CDR3 has 17 residues. Trimming took off 3 bases at V and 0 bases at J, with 14 bases between the two ends. Per germline, CDR1 LNHDA and CDR2 SQIVND (reference sequence). CDR3 nucleotide sequence: TGTGCCAGTAGTATCGGGGCCGGGACACCAACTAATGAAAAACTGTTTTTT. Its translation is CASSIGAGTPTNEKLFF.

The J gene is TRBJ1-2, the V gene TRBV10-3; D is undetermined. The CDR3 has 12 amino acids. V lost 2 bases and J 8 bases, leaving 9 bases between the germline ends. The germline CDR1 and CDR2 sequences are ENHRY and SYGVKD. CDR3 region: CAISEQVEGYTF. CDR3 sequence (DNA): TGTGCCATCAGTGAGCAGGTAGAAGGCTACACCTTC.

The J gene is TRBJ2-5, the V gene TRBV30, with 8 bases matching TRBD2. V dropped 5 bases and J dropped 5; count of bases not matched to a gene: 10. The CDR3 is made up of 14 amino acids. Germline values: CDR1 GTSNPN, CDR2 SVGIG (reference sequence). Written as DNA, the CDR3 is TGTGCCTGGGCCGGGGGGGAGAATTTCGAGACCCAGTACTTC. It yields the protein CAWAGGENFETQYF.

The chain uses TRBV6-5 and TRBJ2-7; D might be TRBD1 (6 bases). V was shortened by 8 bases and J by 2 bases, with 13 bases between the two germline ends. CDR1 and CDR2 (germline): MNHEY, SVGAGI. The CDR3 has 13 residues. The CDR3 here is CASRDTHAYEQYF. The CDR3 coding sequence is TGTGCCAGCCGGGACACCCACGCCTACGAGCAGTACTTC.

This rearrangement joins TRBV29-1 to TRBJ1-2; D unclear. V was trimmed by 0 bases and J by 4 bases, leaving 9 bases between them. CDR3 length equals 13 residues. The V gene's germline CDR1 is SQVTM and CDR2 ANQGSEA. This CDR3 is CSVEDGGTYGYTF. The DNA of the CDR3 is TGCAGCGTTGAAGATGGAGGCACCTATGGCTACACCTTC.

This chain links TRBV19 with TRBJ2-7; D is possibly TRBD2 (6 bases). The CDR3 is made up of 13 amino acids. The V gene's germline CDR1 is LNHDA and CDR2 SQIVND (reference sequence). Between the trimmed V and J ends, which lost 1 base and 7 bases, there was a span of 11 bases. CDR3 nucleotide sequence: TGTGCCAGTAGTATAGTCGCTGGGGGGGAGCAGTACTTC. This encodes CASSIVAGGEQYF.

This sequence joins TRBV18 and TRBJ1-1; maybe TRBD1 (5 bases). This CDR3 has 13 amino acids. Trimming shortened V by 3 bases and J by 1 base, and 6 bases separated the two germline ends. Germline V gene sequence: CDR1 KGHSH, CDR2 LQKENI. The CDR3 sequence is CASSPRENTEAFF. CDR3 sequence (DNA): TGTGCCAGCTCACCCAGGGAGAACACTGAAGCTTTCTTT.

The chain carries TRBV5-1 and TRBJ2-7, with D perhaps TRBD2 (6 bases). The V end was cut by 0 bases, the J end by 0 bases, with 7 bases between. CDR3 length: 14 residues. Germline assignment: CDR1 SGHRS and CDR2 YFSETQ. The CDR3 DNA reads TGCGCCAGCAGCTTGGCGGACTACTCCTACGAGCAGTACTTC. This translates into CASSLADYSYEQYF.

For the CDR3, the DNA is TGTGCCAGCAGCCCCGACAGGGCCTACGGGAATTCACCCCTCCACTTT. This gives the protein CASSPDRAYGNSPLHF. V gene TRBV6-6 combines with J gene TRBJ1-6, with TRBD1 matching 7 bases. Per germline, CDR1 MNHNY and CDR2 SVGAGI (reference sequence). J gave up 7 bases and V 6 bases, and 12 bases lay outside the gene matches. The CDR3 length is 16 residues.

The chain recombines TRBV30 with TRBJ1-1; TRBD1 might be the D (6 bases). Germline CDR1 GTSNPN, CDR2 SVGIG (reference sequence). The V end lost 4 bases, the J end lost 0 bases, and 15 bases lay between the germline ends. The CDR3 contains 15 residues. The DNA for the CDR3 is TGTGCCTGGAAGGGGTTGGACAGCATGAACACTGAAGCTTTCTTT. Protein: CAWKGLDSMNTEAFF.